These T cell receptor beta chains were read from a single sample in a study of cytomegalovirus exposure and HLA in healthy donors. Assay: immunoSEQ multiplex PCR; the TCRdb copy retains only in-frame clones and omits some. This repertoire shows roughly 200,000 clones, more than 60% found once; its top ten account for approximately 2.1%. The sequenced sample consisted of PBMCs. The receptors originated from a woman in her 30s in good health and CMV-seropositive. Both conserved end residues are part of each CDR3. A D gene is named only where the DNA matches it firmly. The listing skips clone size in some rows; elsewhere it reads once, few, many or a size class.

TRBD2 | TRBJ2-1 | TRBV5-1 | . | TGCGCCAGCAGCTTGGCCCCTGCGGGAGGGTACAATGAGCAGTTCTTC | CASSLAPAGGYNEQFF
. | TRBJ2-2 | TRBV2 | . | TGTGCCAGCAGTGAAGGAGGTACGGGGATAGCCGGGGAGCTGTTTTTT | CASSEGGTGIAGELFF
. | TRBJ2-5 | TRBV14 | . | TGTGCCAGCAGCGTACCGGGACATCCTGCGGAGACCCAGTACTTC | CASSVPGHPAETQYF
TRBD1 | TRBJ1-2 | TRBV19 | once | TGTGCCAGTAGTATAGACCGACAGGGGCACGGCTACACCTTC | CASSIDRQGHGYTF
. | TRBJ1-2 | TRBV2 | . | TGTGCCAGCAGTGAACGGGGGTTTGGCTACACCTTC | CASSERGFGYTF
. | TRBJ2-7 | TRBV5-1 | . | TGCGCCAGCAGCTTGGGGGCCGGGACCTACGAGCAGTACTTC | CASSLGAGTYEQYF
. | TRBJ1-4 | TRBV2 | . | TGTGCCAGCAGCTACCAATACAGGTCTAATGAAAAACTGTTTTTT | CASSYQYRSNEKLFF
. | TRBJ1-1 | TRBV5-1 | . | TGCGCCAGCAGCTTGGCCTCGGGAGCTAACACTGAAGCTTTCTTT | CASSLASGANTEAFF
TRBD1 | TRBJ1-1 | TRBV29-1 | . | TGCAGCGTAGAGTCCACAGGGGGGACTGAAGCTTTCTTT | CSVESTGGTEAFF
TRBD1 | TRBJ2-3 | TRBV4-3 | . | TGCGCCAGCAGCTGGGACAGATACACAGATACGCAGTATTTT | CASSWDRYTDTQYF
. | TRBJ2-1 | TRBV5-1 | . | TGCGCCAGCAGCTTGGGCTTAGGGGGAGTGGTCTACAATGAGCAGTTCTTC | CASSLGLGGVVYNEQFF
. | TRBJ2-1 | TRBV28 | . | TGTGCCAGCAGTCCCTTGCGGGGTGTGAATGAGCAGTTCTTC | CASSPLRGVNEQFF
. | TRBJ1-2 | TRBV4-1 | . | TGCGCCAGCAGCCGCCAATTTCTGGACCCTCCGGGGGGCTACACCTTC | CASSRQFLDPPGGYTF
TRBD2 | TRBJ2-5 | TRBV7-8 | . | TGTGCCAGCAGCCCACTGACTAGCGCCATCCAAGAGACCCAGTACTTC | CASSPLTSAIQETQYF
TRBD1 | TRBJ1-1 | TRBV19 | . | TGTGCCAGTACCGATCGGCAGGGGTTGAGGGACAGTACTGAAGCTTTCTTT | CASTDRQGLRDSTEAFF
TRBD1 | TRBJ2-7 | TRBV5-4 | . | TGTGCCAGCAGCGGTGGACAGGGGGCTTTGTACGAGCAGTACTTC | CASSGGQGALYEQYF
TRBD2 | TRBJ2-3 | TRBV5-1 | . | TGCGCCAGCAGCTTTACAGCGGGAGGATCGACAGATACGCAGTATTTT | CASSFTAGGSTDTQYF
TRBD1 | TRBJ1-2 | TRBV10-3 | . | TGTGCCATCAGTAGACAGGGGGCGGACTATGGCTACACCTTC | CAISRQGADYGYTF
. | TRBJ2-3 | TRBV28 | . | TGTGCCAGCATAGACAGGAGCACAGATACGCAGTATTTT | CASIDRSTDTQYF
. | TRBJ1-5 | TRBV10-1 | . | TGCGCCAGCAGTGAGAAAGACAGGAGGAGCAATCAGCCCCAGCATTTT | CASSEKDRRSNQPQHF
. | TRBJ2-7 | TRBV7-3 | . | TGTGCCAGCAGCTTAAAATGGGGCCGTCCCGCGGGGGAGCAGTACTTC | CASSLKWGRPAGEQYF
. | TRBJ1-1 | TRBV27 | . | TGTGCCAGCAGCCTGGGGGGTTTGGCTGAAGCTTTCTTT | CASSLGGLAEAFF
TRBD1 | TRBJ1-5 | TRBV27 | . | TGTGCCAGCAGTAGACAGGGGAATCAGCCCCAGCATTTT | CASSRQGNQPQHF
. | TRBJ1-3 | TRBV15 | once | TGTGCCACCAGCAGAACCGCTGACACCCGAAACACCATATATTTT | CATSRTADTRNTIYF
. | TRBJ1-1 | TRBV6-5 | . | TGTGCCAGCAGTCCACGTTCAGCGGGGGCCACTGAAGCTTTCTTT | CASSPRSAGATEAFF
. | TRBJ2-6 | TRBV7-2 | . | TGTGCCAGCAGCTTAGCGCCCCAGGGTGCCTCTGGGGCCAACGTCCTGACTTTC | CASSLAPQGASGANVLTF
. | TRBJ1-1 | TRBV7-2 | . | TGTGCCAGCAGCTTAGTGGGACATATGAACACTGAAGCTTTCTTT | CASSLVGHMNTEAFF
TRBD1 | TRBJ2-7 | TRBV6-5 | . | TGTGCCAGCAGTTATTTTCGGGACAGGGGTGGCGAGCAGTACTTC | CASSYFRDRGGEQYF
. | TRBJ2-5 | TRBV7-9 | . | TGTGCCAGCAACCCAGTTAGCGGTGAGACCCAGTACTTC | CASNPVSGETQYF
. | TRBJ1-1 | TRBV14 | . | TGTGCCAGCAGCCACCTCAAGGGATTAGGGGTTCGAGCTTTCTTT | CASSHLKGLGVRAFF
TRBD1 | TRBJ1-4 | TRBV7-9 | . | TGTGCCAGCAGCCCACGGACAGGGGGTTCCTTCTCAACTAATGAAAAACTGTTTTTT | CASSPRTGGSFSTNEKLFF
. | TRBJ2-1 | TRBV4-2 | . | TGTGCCAGCAGCCAAGATCGGAGCGCCGAATGGAATGAGCAGTTCTTC | CASSQDRSAEWNEQFF
TRBD2 | TRBJ2-6 | TRBV18 | . | TGTGCCAGCTCACCGACCGGGACTAGCGGGAGGGCCCCCTCTGGGGCCAACGTCCTGACTTTC | CASSPTGTSGRAPSGANVLTF
. | TRBJ1-5 | TRBV19 | . | TGTGCCAGTAGTATCACGCGGGGAGGGCAGCCCCAGCATTTT | CASSITRGGQPQHF
. | TRBJ1-5 | TRBV10-3 | . | TGTGCCGCCACGGCGGGGGAGAGTGGGCCCCAGCATTTT | CAATAGESGPQHF